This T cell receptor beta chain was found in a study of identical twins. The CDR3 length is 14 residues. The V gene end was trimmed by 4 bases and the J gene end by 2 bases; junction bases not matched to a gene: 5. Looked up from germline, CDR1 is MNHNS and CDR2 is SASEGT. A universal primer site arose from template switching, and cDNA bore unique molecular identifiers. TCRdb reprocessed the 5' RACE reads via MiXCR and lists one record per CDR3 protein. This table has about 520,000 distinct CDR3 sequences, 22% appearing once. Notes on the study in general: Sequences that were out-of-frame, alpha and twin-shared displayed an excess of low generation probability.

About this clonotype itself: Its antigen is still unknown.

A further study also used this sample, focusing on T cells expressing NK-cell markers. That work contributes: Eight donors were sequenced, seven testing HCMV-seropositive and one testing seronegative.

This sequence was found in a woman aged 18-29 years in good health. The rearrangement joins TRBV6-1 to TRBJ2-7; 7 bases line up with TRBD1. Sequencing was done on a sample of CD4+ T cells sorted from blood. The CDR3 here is CASSGQGAPYEQYF. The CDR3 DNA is TGTGCCAGCAGTGGACAGGGTGCCCCCTACGAGCAGTACTTC.